Shown below are 26 T cell receptor beta chains from a single sample sequenced in a study of shared T cell receptors in the human thymus. Clones were read by immunoSEQ multiplex PCR, and TCRdb kept only the in-frame ones, dropping some. Here the sample spans approximately 580,000 clones, more than 75% being singletons. These same records also appear under a second study, on human thymus T cells.

The sample was thymocytes. The receptors were gathered from a boy in the first two years of life with a congenital heart defect.

This sequence joins TRBV6-1 and TRBJ2-4; TRBD2 matches at 9 bases. The CDR3 is 16 amino acids. The ends lost 2 bases at V and 4 bases at J; junction bases unmatched: 6. The germline CDR1 and CDR2 sequences are MNHNS and SASEGT. In DNA, the CDR3 is TGTGCCAGCAGTGAACCCACTACTAGCGGGAAAAACATTCAGTACTTC. This sequence encodes CASSEPTTSGKNIQYF.

DNA of the CDR3: TGTGCCAGCAGTTTGTGGAGCGCGGCAGAGAGGACTAGCGGGAGGTCCTACGAGCAGTACTTC. This sequence encodes CASSLWSAAERTSGRSYEQYF. The chain is built from TRBV28 and TRBJ2-7, with 14 bases lining up with TRBD2. The CDR3 spans 21 residues. Germline-derived CDR1 and CDR2 are MDHEN and SYDVKM. V lost 3 bases, J lost 1 base, and 17 bases stayed unmatched. The whole variable domain, filled in from reference TRBV28 and TRBJ2-7, reads DVKVTQSSRYLVKRTGEKVFLECVQDMDHENMFWYRQDPGLGLRLIYFSYDVKMKEKGDIPEGYSVSREKKERFSLILESASTNQTSMYLCASSLWSAAERTSGRSYEQYFGPGTRLTVT.

V usage is TRBV5-1 and J usage is TRBJ2-1; possible D gene TRBD1, 6 bases. CDR3 length equals 18 residues. V was cut by 1 base and J by 5 bases, with 22 bases left in between. Germline V gives CDR1 SGHRS, CDR2 YFSETQ. In DNA form, the CDR3 reads TGCGCCAGCAGCTTGTTAAGGGTTACAGGGCTATTGGACAATGAGCAGTTCTTC. This encodes CASSLLRVTGLLDNEQFF.

The CDR3 DNA sequence: TGCAGCGTTGTCGCCCGGGACAGGACCTACTACGAGCAGTACTTC. As protein: CSVVARDRTYYEQYF. This sequence joins TRBV29-1 and TRBJ2-7, with 8 bases aligning to TRBD1. CDR1 is SQVTM and CDR2 is ANQGSEA in the germline V gene. The CDR3 extends over 15 amino acids. V was clipped by 4 bases and J by 3 bases; unmatched bases: 11.

The rearrangement joins TRBV29-1 to TRBJ2-7, with D perhaps matching TRBD1 (5 bases). V lost 7 bases and J 5 bases, leaving 15 bases between the germline ends. This CDR3 has 12 amino acids. Germline CDR1 and CDR2: SQVTM and ANQGSEA. The CDR3 spells CSAKFRVDEQYF. In nucleotides, the CDR3 is TGCAGCGCCAAGTTCAGGGTTGACGAGCAGTACTTC.

This clone was counted a few times. The sample contains more than one DNA sequence encoding this CDR3. This chain connects TRBV27 to TRBJ2-3; 12 bases agree with TRBD2. CDR1 is MNHEY, CDR2 SMNVEV, per germline (reference sequence). There are 20 residues in the CDR3. V lost 4 bases to trimming and J lost 6 bases; unmatched junction nucleotides: 20. Written as DNA, the CDR3 is TGTGCCAGCAGTTCGAGTGCAGAACCTCGACTAGCGGGAGTCAGGGATACGCAGTATTTT. Amino acid sequence: CASSSSAEPRLAGVRDTQYF.

The V call is TRBV4-1, the J call TRBJ2-5; 14 bases align to TRBD2. Germline CDR1 is MGHRA and CDR2 is YSYEKL. The CDR3 is made up of 19 amino acids. The V and J ends lost 0 bases and 5 bases, in that order; junction bases with no gene match: 11. This CDR3 is CASSQDALTSGRAGETQYF. The CDR3 DNA is TGCGCCAGCAGCCAAGATGCGCTGACTAGCGGGAGGGCCGGGGAGACCCAGTACTTC.

V usage is TRBV7-9 and J usage is TRBJ1-1; no clear D. The germline V gene encodes CDR1 SEHNR and CDR2 FQNEAQ (reference sequence). The V end was cut by 6 bases, the J end by 3 bases, with 11 bases between. This CDR3 region has 13 residues. The CDR3 here is CASSLLRDTEAFF. As DNA, the CDR3 is TGTGCCAGCAGTCTACTGCGGGACACTGAAGCTTTCTTT.

V is TRBV7-9 and J is TRBJ1-4, with 7 bases aligning to TRBD1. J lost 1 base, V lost 5 bases, and 4 bases had no gene match. The CDR3 runs to 15 residues. Germline V lookup: CDR1 SEHNR, CDR2 FQNEAQ (reference sequence). Written as DNA, the CDR3 is TGTGCCAGCAGCAAAAGACAGGGAACTAATGAAAAACTGTTTTTT. Protein: CASSKRQGTNEKLFF.

The rearrangement joins TRBV30 to TRBJ1-5; D not resolved. The CDR3 is made up of 14 amino acids. CDR1 and CDR2 from the germline V gene are GTSNPN and SVGIG (reference sequence). The germline V and J ends were trimmed by 2 bases and 5 bases, with 13 bases remaining between them. The CDR3 sequence: CAWSFRVADQPQHF. CDR3 in DNA: TGTGCCTGGAGTTTCCGGGTCGCGGATCAGCCCCAGCATTTT.

This rearrangement joins TRBV15 to TRBJ2-2; 10 positions agree with TRBD2. This CDR3 comprises 14 residues. V shed 4 bases and J 7 bases; nucleotides not matched to a gene: 3. Germline V CDR1 and CDR2: LNHNV, YYDKDF (reference sequence). CDR3 loop: CATSNSGRDGELFF. The CDR3 DNA reads as TGTGCCACCAGCAACAGCGGGAGGGACGGGGAGCTGTTTTTT.

The J gene is TRBJ2-7, the V gene TRBV10-3; 10 nucleotides match TRBD2. Trimming took 2 bases from V and 5 from J; bases not matched to a gene: 15. In germline, CDR1 is ENHRY, CDR2 SYGVKD. The CDR3 loop spans 18 amino acids. The CDR3 DNA is TGTGCCATCAGTGAGAGGCAGGGGGGAGCGGGAGGGGGCCACGAGCAGTACTTC. This translates into CAISERQGGAGGGHEQYF.

The V gene is TRBV6-6, the J gene TRBJ2-1; weak D call: TRBD2 (6 bases). Trimming removed 7 bases at V and 2 bases at J, with 18 bases between. The CDR3 consists of 16 residues. CDR1 and CDR2 from the germline V gene are MNHNY and SVGAGI (reference sequence). CDR3 loop: CASTAGGALTYNEQFF. The CDR3 coding sequence is TGTGCCAGCACCGCCGGAGGGGCCTTAACCTACAATGAGCAGTTCTTC.

This clone turned up a few times. V and J are TRBV15 and TRBJ2-2; 15 nucleotides align to TRBD2. CDR3 length: 17 amino acids. J was trimmed by 4 bases and V by 5 bases; bases with no gene match: 5. Germline loops: CDR1 LNHNV, CDR2 YYDKDF (reference sequence). The CDR3 is CATSGGLAGGGTGELFF. In DNA form, the CDR3 reads TGTGCCACCAGCGGAGGACTAGCGGGAGGGGGCACCGGGGAGCTGTTTTTT.

This sequence joins TRBV9 and TRBJ2-7, with 14 bases identical to TRBD2. CDR1 is SGDLS, CDR2 YYNGEE, per germline. CDR3 length: 19 residues. Trimming took 5 bases from V and 2 from J; bases not matched to a gene: 15. Here the CDR3 reads CASRATGTSGSQNTYEQYF. CDR3 DNA sequence: TGTGCCAGCAGGGCCACCGGGACTAGCGGGAGTCAAAACACCTACGAGCAGTACTTC.

This clone was seen a single time. The junction differs from germline at one of its ends, possibly a read error. The chain links TRBV28 to TRBJ2-7, with D maybe TRBD1 (5 bases). The CDR3 spans 14 residues. CDR1 and CDR2 from the germline V gene are MDHEN and SYDVKM. CDR3 region: CASSLAQGAFQLNF. The CDR3 DNA is TGTGCCAGCAGTTTAGCCCAGGGCGCCTTCCAGTTGAACTTC.

The chain carries TRBV29-1 and TRBJ2-1, with 8 bases aligning to TRBD1. From germline, CDR1 is SQVTM and CDR2 ANQGSEA. The CDR3 spans 11 residues. V lost 7 bases and J lost 9; bases outside the gene matches: 5. CDR3 sequence reads: CSGEGTGEQFF. The CDR3 nucleotides read TGCAGCGGCGAAGGGACAGGTGAGCAGTTCTTC.

This clone has a single count. V and J are TRBV6-1 and TRBJ2-7, with 7 bases matching TRBD2. This CDR3 has 17 residues. CDR1 is MNHNS, CDR2 SASEGT, per germline. The ends lost 2 bases at V and 1 base at J; junction bases unmatched: 11. For the CDR3, the DNA is TGTGCCAGCAGTGAACCCCCACTAAGCGGGGTTTCCTACGAGCAGTACTTC. As protein: CASSEPPLSGVSYEQYF.

V gene TRBV5-6 combines with J gene TRBJ1-3; D gene unclear. Germline V gives CDR1 SGHDT, CDR2 YYEEEE. Trimming pared 5 bases from V and 2 bases from J, leaving 17 bases between. The CDR3 has 16 amino acids. The CDR3 spells CASRNDPGSPGNTIYF. The CDR3 DNA reads TGTGCCAGCAGGAATGACCCGGGGTCTCCTGGAAACACCATATATTTT.

The chain links TRBV18 to TRBJ1-5, with unresolved D. Trimming pared 6 bases from V and 2 bases from J, leaving 14 bases between. Per germline, CDR1 KGHSH and CDR2 LQKENI. This CDR3 is built from 15 residues. CDR3 sequence: CASSPSGSGNQPQHF. For the CDR3, the DNA is TGTGCCAGCTCCCCCTCCGGGAGTGGCAATCAGCCCCAGCATTTT.

This clone has more than one count but fewer than ten. This rearrangement joins TRBV7-6 to TRBJ2-7; 12 bases line up with TRBD2. Germline lookup yields CDR1 SGHVS and CDR2 FNYEAQ. This CDR3 has 16 residues. The J segment lost 2 bases and the V segment lost 5 bases, leaving 7 bases of the junction unmatched. The CDR3 reads CASSPWTSGATYEQYF. CDR3 nucleotide sequence: TGTGCCAGCAGCCCCTGGACTAGCGGGGCTACCTACGAGCAGTACTTC.

The chain recombines TRBV5-6 with TRBJ1-1, with 7 bases identical to TRBD1. The ends lost 4 bases at V and 0 bases at J; junction bases unmatched: 15. The CDR3 extends over 18 amino acids. CDR1 SGHDT and CDR2 YYEEEE come from the germline V gene. This CDR3 reads CASSPGTEGRRMNTEAFF. The CDR3 region has the DNA TGTGCCAGCAGCCCCGGGACAGAAGGCCGCCGCATGAACACTGAAGCTTTCTTT.

J is TRBJ2-2 and V is TRBV18; TRBD1 aligns across 9 bases. Germline trimming cut 4 bases from V and 0 bases from J; bases unmatched to any gene: 21. Germline lookup yields CDR1 KGHSH and CDR2 LQKENI. The CDR3 contains 22 residues. This CDR3 is CASSLGRLQGASPTTNTGELFF. The CDR3 DNA reads TGTGCCAGCTCACTTGGGCGCTTACAGGGGGCGAGCCCAACCACGAACACCGGGGAGCTGTTTTTT.

This sequence joins TRBV29-1 and TRBJ2-2, with 8 bases fitting TRBD2. The V and J ends lost 4 bases and 7 bases, in that order; junction bases with no gene match: 11. The CDR3 sequence is 15 residues long. Germline V CDR1 and CDR2: SQVTM, ANQGSEA. CDR3 residues: CSVGFAGGGNGELFF. The DNA for the CDR3 is TGCAGCGTTGGGTTTGCGGGAGGTGGTAACGGGGAGCTGTTTTTT.

The chain employs TRBV2 and TRBJ2-5; 7 bases fit TRBD1. J was trimmed by 2 bases and V by 5 bases; bases with no gene match: 5. Germline CDR1 and CDR2: SNHLY and FYNNEI. The CDR3 has 14 residues. The CDR3 here is CASSRRQGQETQYF. CDR3 sequence (DNA): TGTGCCAGCAGTCGCCGACAGGGACAAGAGACCCAGTACTTC.

The V call is TRBV27, the J call TRBJ2-7; perhaps TRBD1 as D (6 bases). Germline assignment: CDR1 MNHEY and CDR2 SMNVEV (reference sequence). Trimming removed 3 bases from V and 4 bases from J, with 10 bases in between. The CDR3 is made up of 13 amino acids. CDR3 protein: CASSFTGRYEQYF. As DNA, the CDR3 is TGTGCCAGCAGTTTTACAGGGAGATACGAGCAGTACTTC.